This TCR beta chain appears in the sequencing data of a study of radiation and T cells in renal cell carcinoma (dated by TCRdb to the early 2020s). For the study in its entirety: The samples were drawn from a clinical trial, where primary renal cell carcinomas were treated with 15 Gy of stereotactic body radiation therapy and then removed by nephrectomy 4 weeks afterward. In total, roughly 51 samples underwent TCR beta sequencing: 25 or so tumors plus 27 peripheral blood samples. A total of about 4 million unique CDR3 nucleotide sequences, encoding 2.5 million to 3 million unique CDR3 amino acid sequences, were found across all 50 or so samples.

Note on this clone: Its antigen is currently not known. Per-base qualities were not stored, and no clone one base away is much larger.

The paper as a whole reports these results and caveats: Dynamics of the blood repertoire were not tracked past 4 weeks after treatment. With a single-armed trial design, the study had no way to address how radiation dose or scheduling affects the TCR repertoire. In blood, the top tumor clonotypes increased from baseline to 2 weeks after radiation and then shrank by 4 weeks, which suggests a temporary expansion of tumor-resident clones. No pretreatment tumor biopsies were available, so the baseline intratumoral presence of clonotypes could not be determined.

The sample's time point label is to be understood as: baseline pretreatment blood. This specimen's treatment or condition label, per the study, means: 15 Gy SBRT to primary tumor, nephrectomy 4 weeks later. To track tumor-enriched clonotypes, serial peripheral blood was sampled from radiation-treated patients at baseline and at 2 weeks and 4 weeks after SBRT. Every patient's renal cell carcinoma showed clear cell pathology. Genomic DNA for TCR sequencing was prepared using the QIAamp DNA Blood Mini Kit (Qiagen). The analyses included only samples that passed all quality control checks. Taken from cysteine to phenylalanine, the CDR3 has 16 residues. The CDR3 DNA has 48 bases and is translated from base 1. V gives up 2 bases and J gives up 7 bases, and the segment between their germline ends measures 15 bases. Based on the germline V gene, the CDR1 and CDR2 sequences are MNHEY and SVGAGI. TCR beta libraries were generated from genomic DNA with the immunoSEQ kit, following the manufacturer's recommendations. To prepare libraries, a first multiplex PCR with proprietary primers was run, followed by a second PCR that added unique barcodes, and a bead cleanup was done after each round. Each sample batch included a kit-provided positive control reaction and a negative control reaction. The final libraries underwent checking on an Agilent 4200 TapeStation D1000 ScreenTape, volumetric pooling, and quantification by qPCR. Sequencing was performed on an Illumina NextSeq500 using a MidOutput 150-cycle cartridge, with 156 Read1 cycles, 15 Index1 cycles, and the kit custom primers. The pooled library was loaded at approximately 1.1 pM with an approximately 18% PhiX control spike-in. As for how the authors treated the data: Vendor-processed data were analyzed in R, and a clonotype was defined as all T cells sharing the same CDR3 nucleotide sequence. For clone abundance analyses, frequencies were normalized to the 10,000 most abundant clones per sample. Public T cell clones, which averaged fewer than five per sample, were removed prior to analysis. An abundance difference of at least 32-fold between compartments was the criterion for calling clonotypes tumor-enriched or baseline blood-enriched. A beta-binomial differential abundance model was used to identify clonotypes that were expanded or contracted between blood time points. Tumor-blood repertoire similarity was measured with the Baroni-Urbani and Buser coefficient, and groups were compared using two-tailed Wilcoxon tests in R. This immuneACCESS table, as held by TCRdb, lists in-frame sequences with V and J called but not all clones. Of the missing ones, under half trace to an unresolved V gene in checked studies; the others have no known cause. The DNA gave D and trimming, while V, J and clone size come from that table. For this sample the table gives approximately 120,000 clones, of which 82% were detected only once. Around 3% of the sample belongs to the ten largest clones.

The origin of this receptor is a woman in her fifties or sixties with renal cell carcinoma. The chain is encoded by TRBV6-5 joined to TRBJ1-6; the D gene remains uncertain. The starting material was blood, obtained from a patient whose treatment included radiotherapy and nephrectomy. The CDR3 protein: CASSYGLALTNSPLHF. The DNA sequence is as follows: TGTGCCAGCAGTTACGGGCTGGCTCTGACGAATTCACCCCTCCACTTT.